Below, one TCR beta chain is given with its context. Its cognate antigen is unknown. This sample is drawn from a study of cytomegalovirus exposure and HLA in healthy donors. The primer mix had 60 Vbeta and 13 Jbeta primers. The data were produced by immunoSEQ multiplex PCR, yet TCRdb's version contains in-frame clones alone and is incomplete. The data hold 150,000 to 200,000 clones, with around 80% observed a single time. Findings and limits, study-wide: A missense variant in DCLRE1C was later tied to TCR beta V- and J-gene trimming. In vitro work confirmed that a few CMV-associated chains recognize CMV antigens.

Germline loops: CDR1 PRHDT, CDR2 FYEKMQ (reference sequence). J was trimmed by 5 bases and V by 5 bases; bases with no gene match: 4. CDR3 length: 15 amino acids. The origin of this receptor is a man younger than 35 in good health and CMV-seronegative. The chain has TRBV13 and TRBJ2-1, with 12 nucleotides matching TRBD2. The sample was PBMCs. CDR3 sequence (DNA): TGTGCCAGCAGCATGACTAGCGGGAGAAACAATGAGCAGTTCTTC. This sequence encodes CASSMTSGRNNEQFF.